This T cell receptor beta chain originates from a study of T cell repertoires in cytomegalovirus infection (dated by TCRdb to the late 2010s). About the investigation overall: Peptide stimulations targeted recently identified HLA-C-restricted CMV epitopes, whose presentation resists viral immunomodulation, together with well-studied HLA-B-restricted epitopes. The HLA type of each donor mattered for the analysis, because public TCR beta signatures pointed to carriage of CMV infection along with the matching HLA type.

Sequencing was carried out with an Illumina HiSeq 1500. The public sequencing data were trimmed at Q25 with fastp and processed into clonotypes with MiXCR by TCRdb, which kept only in-frame beta chains. Rows with one shared CDR3 protein collapse into an entry with the most common genes and DNA. In this sample the table shows about 310,000 distinct CDR3 sequences, 25% of which occur a single time. The biggest ten clones account for less than 15% of the sample. V is pared back by 1 base and J by 5 bases, with 5 bases lying between the germline termini. The germline V gene supplies CDR1 SGHNT and CDR2 YENEEA. Counted from cysteine to phenylalanine, this CDR3 has 13 amino acids. The only DNA kept is the CDR3, 39 bases in frame from the first base. Concerning this clonotype itself: Its specific antigen is unknown. No per-base quality is available; no much larger clone lies one base away.

What the authors observed across the whole study: In both this cohort and an independent cohort of a few hundred donors, the cumulative frequency of public TCR beta family members distinguished carriers of CMV infection plus the relevant HLA type. In the ex vivo response, HLA-C-restricted CMV-specific TCR beta clonotypes were dominant, and in two of eight donors the single most frequent clonotype came from this HLA-C-restricted group.

The treatment or condition label for this specimen denotes: in vitro stimulation with specific CMV peptide epitopes to enrich CMV-specific T cells. The receptor comes from a human donor in good health (CMV status not recorded). Some clones in this sample may be carry-over from other donors' samples. This sequence uses TRBV11-3 and TRBJ2-2, with no D gene named confidently. The sample here was cultured PBMCs, taken from culture after CMV antigen stimulation. The CDR3 protein is CASSLASTGELFF. The bases are TGTGCCAGCAGCTTAGCCTCAACCGGGGAGCTGTTTTTT.